Shown below are 28 T cell receptor beta chains from a single sample sequenced in a study of blood T cell repertoires in COVID-19. TCRdb keeps only in-frame clones here, not all; method: immunoSEQ multiplex PCR. The sample lists some 45,000 clones; around 80% were seen once. The specimen sequenced was peripheral blood. Receptor source: a man aged 55-75 years with acute or convalescent COVID-19.

This clone was detected a few times. The chain uses TRBV10-1 and TRBJ2-3; 9 nucleotides line up with TRBD2. The CDR3 contains 16 residues. Germline assignment: CDR1 WNHNN and CDR2 SYGVQD (reference sequence). V lost 2 bases and J lost 0; bases outside the gene matches: 3. The CDR3 bases are TGCGCCAGCAGTGAGCTAGCGGGGAGGAGCACAGATACGCAGTATTTT. Translation: CASSELAGRSTDTQYF.

This chain joins TRBV12-3 or TRBV12-4 and TRBJ2-5; D not resolved. V lost 6 bases and J 1 base, leaving 6 bases between the germline ends. The CDR3 loop spans 12 amino acids. CDR3 amino acids: CASSSPQETQYF. The CDR3 nucleotides are TGTGCCAGCAGCTCCCCCCAAGAGACCCAGTACTTC.

This sequence joins TRBV6-1 and TRBJ2-7, with D perhaps TRBD2 (6 bases). CDR1 MNHNS and CDR2 SASEGT come from the germline V gene. The CDR3 runs to 16 residues. The V end lost 4 bases, the J end lost 4 bases, and 20 bases lay between the germline ends. CDR3 sequence: CASSVKAGPFSYEQYF. For the CDR3, the DNA is TGTGCCAGCAGTGTGAAGGCGGGACCGTTCTCGTACGAGCAGTACTTC.

V is TRBV10-2 and J is TRBJ2-1; 7 nucleotides agree with TRBD1. V was clipped by 7 bases and J by 2 bases; unmatched bases: 11. The CDR3 extends over 16 amino acids. Germline CDR1 and CDR2: WSHSY and SAAADI. The DNA of the CDR3 is TGCGCCAGCACCAAACTGACAGGGAGTACCTACAATGAGCAGTTCTTC. Translating gives CASTKLTGSTYNEQFF.

V and J are TRBV6-5 and TRBJ2-7; 8 bases line up with TRBD1. The CDR3 runs to 16 residues. Trimming at V came to 2 bases and at J to 4 bases, leaving 10 bases not matched to a gene. Looked up from germline, CDR1 is MNHEY and CDR2 is SVGAGI. CDR3 residues: CASSYRDRGSGYEQYF. The CDR3 bases are TGTGCCAGCAGTTACAGAGACAGGGGATCTGGGTACGAGCAGTACTTC.

This chain connects TRBV10-3 to TRBJ2-7; maybe TRBD1 (6 bases). The V gene lost 6 bases and the J gene lost 5 bases, with 14 bases spanning the gap. There are 13 residues in the CDR3. Germline V gene lookup returns CDR1 ENHRY and CDR2 SYGVKD. CDR3 loop: CAIRGTGRDEQYF. The DNA of the CDR3 is TGTGCCATCAGGGGTACAGGGAGAGACGAGCAGTACTTC.

The rearrangement joins TRBV3-1 (or the pseudogene TRBV3-2) to TRBJ1-5, with 8 nucleotides matching TRBD1. J lost 8 bases, V lost 1 base, and 4 bases had no gene match. This CDR3 is built from 14 residues. CDR1 is LGHDT and CDR2 is YNNKEL in the germline V gene (reference sequence). For the CDR3, the DNA is TGTGCCAGCAGCCAAGGACAGGGGAGGAAGCCCCAGCATTTT. Protein sequence: CASSQGQGRKPQHF.

This clone was seen more than once but under ten times. This chain uses TRBV5-8 with TRBJ1-2; 8 positions agree with TRBD1. The germline CDR1 and CDR2 sequences are SGHTS and YDEGEE. V lost 4 bases and J lost 4; bases outside the gene matches: 12. The CDR3 runs 16 residues. CDR3 bases: TGTGCCAGCAGCCAAGATGTGACAGGGGCCTTCTATGGCTACACCTTC. It codes for CASSQDVTGAFYGYTF.

The V and J genes are TRBV19 and TRBJ2-4; 7 positions agree with TRBD1. This CDR3 spans 16 amino acids. Looked up from germline, CDR1 is LNHDA and CDR2 is SQIVND (reference sequence). Trimming removed 5 bases from V and 0 bases from J; junction bases left unmatched: 7. This chain's CDR3 is CASSAWDSLAKNIQYF. CDR3 nucleotides: TGTGCCAGTAGTGCCTGGGACAGCCTAGCCAAAAACATTCAGTACTTC.

The chain combines TRBV9 with TRBJ1-2, with TRBD1 matching 7 bases. The CDR3 runs to 15 residues. Germline-derived CDR1 and CDR2 are SGDLS and YYNGEE. Losses at the gene ends were 0 bases for V and 8 bases for J; bases not matched to a gene: 10. The chain's CDR3 is CASSVGSGGEGGYTF. CDR3 coding DNA: TGTGCCAGCAGCGTAGGATCAGGGGGAGAAGGGGGCTACACCTTC.

The rearrangement joins TRBV19 to TRBJ1-6; no definite D call. V lost 3 bases to trimming and J lost 0 bases, with 9 bases between them. This CDR3 comprises 16 residues. Per the germline V gene, CDR1 is LNHDA and CDR2 is SQIVND (reference sequence). DNA of the CDR3: TGTGCCAGTAGTATTCGGGGTCTCTCCTATAATTCACCCCTCCACTTT. This encodes CASSIRGLSYNSPLHF.

This chain links TRBV27 with TRBJ2-1, with 12 bases lining up with TRBD2. This CDR3 comprises 15 residues. The germline gives CDR1 MNHEY, CDR2 SMNVEV (reference sequence). The V and J ends lost 5 bases and 7 bases, in that order; junction bases with no gene match: 6. The chain's CDR3 is CASSASSGGANEQFF. DNA of the CDR3: TGTGCCAGCAGTGCCTCTAGCGGGGGGGCGAATGAGCAGTTCTTC.

V usage is TRBV5-6 and J usage is TRBJ1-6; weak D call: TRBD1 (6 bases). The CDR3 is 14 amino acids. Trimming pared 1 base from V and 10 bases from J, leaving 12 bases between. The germline V gene has CDR1 SGHDT and CDR2 YYEEEE. In DNA, the CDR3 is TGTGCCAGCAGCTTGACAGGGAGTGGCTCACCCCTCCACTTT. Encoded protein: CASSLTGSGSPLHF.

The V gene is TRBV7-9, the J gene TRBJ1-1, with D tentatively TRBD1 (5 bases). V was pared by 0 bases and J by 0 bases, with 11 bases between. Germline loops: CDR1 SEHNR, CDR2 FQNEAQ (reference sequence). The CDR3 is 16 amino acids. The CDR3 bases are TGTGCCAGCAGCTTAGCAGCAGGGATCATGAACACTGAAGCTTTCTTT. Translation gives CASSLAAGIMNTEAFF.

The V gene is TRBV7-9, the J gene TRBJ2-3, with 8 bases that match TRBD1. The CDR3 covers 15 residues. Germline V gives CDR1 SEHNR, CDR2 FQNEAQ (reference sequence). V was clipped by 5 bases and J by 1 base; unmatched bases: 5. The CDR3 sequence: CASSTGQGGTDTQYF. The DNA for the CDR3 is TGTGCCAGCAGCACAGGACAGGGAGGCACAGATACGCAGTATTTT. Looking up the rest from reference TRBV7-9 and TRBJ2-3 gives the full variable domain: DTGVSQNPRHKITKRGQNVTFRCDPISEHNRLYWYRQTLGQGPEFLTYFQNEAQLEKSRLLSDRFSAERPKGSFSTLEIQRTEQGDSAMYLCASSTGQGGTDTQYFGPGTRLTVL.

V and J are TRBV9 and TRBJ1-5, with 7 nucleotides matching TRBD1. The V and J ends lost 0 bases and 7 bases, in that order; junction bases with no gene match: 7. Looked up from germline, CDR1 is SGDLS and CDR2 is YYNGEE. CDR3 size: 15 residues. The CDR3 sequence: CASSVGSGGEQPQHF. In DNA, the CDR3 is TGTGCCAGCAGCGTAGGGTCAGGGGGTGAACAGCCCCAGCATTTT. Complete variable domain (other parts from reference TRBV9 and TRBJ1-5): DSGVTQTPKHLITATGQRVTLRCSPRSGDLSVYWYQQSLDQGLQFLIQYYNGEERAKGNILERFSAQQFPDLHSELNLSSLELGDSALYFCASSVGSGGEQPQHFGDGTRLSIL.

V gene TRBV11-3 combines with J gene TRBJ2-1; tentatively, D is TRBD1 (5 bases). Deletions cut 2 bases from V and 7 bases from J, with 12 bases between. CDR1 is SGHNT and CDR2 is YENEEA in the germline V gene. The CDR3 consists of 14 residues. CDR3 in DNA: TGTGCCAGCAGCTTACGTGCGCAGGGTAATGAGCAGTTCTTC. Translation: CASSLRAQGNEQFF.

This clone was picked up one time. The V gene is TRBV5-1, the J gene TRBJ1-1; 7 bases are shared with TRBD1. The CDR3 is 14 residues long. Germline CDR1 SGHRS, CDR2 YFSETQ. Trimming removed 4 bases from V and 1 base from J; junction bases left unmatched: 4. The CDR3 nucleotides read TGCGCCAGCAGCAGTAGGACAGGGAACACTGAAGCTTTCTTT. Protein: CASSSRTGNTEAFF.

As for this clone: The same CDR3 can be traced to other DNA sequences in this sample. The rearrangement joins TRBV9 to TRBJ2-1; 12 positions match TRBD2. The CDR3 loop spans 15 amino acids. The V segment lost 3 bases and the J segment 6 bases; nucleotides outside the gene matches: 4. CDR1 and CDR2 (germline): SGDLS, YYNGEE. The CDR3, as DNA: TGTGCCAGCAGCGCTAGCGGGGGGGCCGGCAATGAGCAGTTCTTC. Its translation is CASSASGGAGNEQFF.

The V and J genes are TRBV7-8 and TRBJ2-4; no clear D gene. The V end lost 4 bases, the J end lost 4 bases, and 14 bases lay between the germline ends. CDR1 is SGHVS and CDR2 is FQNEAQ in the germline V gene. The length of the CDR3 is 15 residues. The DNA for the CDR3 is TGTGCCAGCAGCTCCACCGAGGCGACTAAAAACATTCAGTACTTC. The encoded protein is CASSSTEATKNIQYF.

This clone appeared once. The rearrangement uses TRBV6-1 and TRBJ1-5, with 9 bases fitting TRBD1. J lost 4 bases, V lost 1 base, and 5 bases had no gene match. CDR1 MNHNS and CDR2 SASEGT come from the germline V gene. The CDR3 runs to 16 residues. The CDR3 bases are TGTGCCAGCAGTGAAGACAGGGGGCGCGTGAATCAGCCCCAGCATTTT. Its translation is CASSEDRGRVNQPQHF.

The J gene is TRBJ1-3, the V gene TRBV5-1, with D tentatively TRBD1 (5 bases). CDR3 length: 17 residues. Germline V lookup: CDR1 SGHRS, CDR2 YFSETQ. V gave up 2 bases and J gave up 1 base, with 16 bases separating them. The CDR3 here is CASSFSPRGDSGNTIYF. CDR3 coding DNA: TGCGCCAGCAGCTTTTCCCCACGGGGGGATTCTGGAAACACCATATATTTT. Filled out from reference TRBV5-1 and TRBJ1-3, the complete variable domain reads KAGVTQTPRYLIKTRGQQVTLSCSPISGHRSVSWYQQTPGQGLQFLFEYFSETQRNKGNFPGRFSGRQFSNSRSEMNVSTLELGDSALYLCASSFSPRGDSGNTIYFGEGSWLTVV.

The chain has TRBV24-1 and TRBJ2-6, with TRBD1 matching 8 bases. The J segment lost 3 bases and the V segment lost 5 bases, leaving 5 bases of the junction unmatched. Germline V lookup: CDR1 KGHDR, CDR2 SFDVKD. The CDR3 totals 16 residues. The CDR3 DNA is TGTGCCACCAGTGTCGGACAGGGTTTTGGGGCCAACGTCCTGACTTTC. Translated, it gives CATSVGQGFGANVLTF.

The DNA of the CDR3 is TGCGCCAGCAACCTCCGACAGGGGGTCCAACTGCCGGGCGGCACTGAAGCTTTCTTT. It yields the protein CASNLRQGVQLPGGTEAFF. The V gene is TRBV4-1, the J gene TRBJ1-1; 9 positions agree with TRBD1. Germline CDR1 is MGHRA and CDR2 is YSYEKL. The CDR3 is 19 amino acids. Unmatched junction bases numbered 22, after V lost 7 bases and J lost 4 bases.

V usage is TRBV11-3 and J usage is TRBJ2-1, with TRBD2 matching 12 bases. This CDR3 is 16 amino acids long. After removal of 0 bases from V and 7 bases from J, the junction contained 4 bases not matched to a gene. Germline loops: CDR1 SGHNT, CDR2 YENEEA. CDR3 bases: TGTGCCAGCAGCTTAGATAGCCTAGCGGGGGGGAATGAGCAGTTCTTC. This sequence encodes CASSLDSLAGGNEQFF.

The J gene is TRBJ1-1, the V gene TRBV7-9; 9 positions agree with TRBD1. The germline V gene encodes CDR1 SEHNR and CDR2 FQNEAQ (reference sequence). The CDR3 is 15 residues long. The ends lost 5 bases at V and 1 base at J; junction bases unmatched: 5. The DNA of the CDR3 is TGTGCCAGCAGCCTACAGGGGGCGGGGAACACTGAAGCTTTCTTT. Translating it yields CASSLQGAGNTEAFF.

J is TRBJ1-4 and V is TRBV6-5, with 11 bases matching TRBD1. The CDR3 runs to 13 residues. CDR1 and CDR2 from the germline V gene are MNHEY and SVGAGI. The ends lost 11 bases at V and 8 bases at J; junction bases unmatched: 7. CDR3: CAVGTGGWEKLFF. CDR3 sequence (DNA): TGTGCCGTCGGGACAGGGGGTTGGGAAAAACTGTTTTTT.

This chain links TRBV11-2 with TRBJ1-6; 8 bases are shared with TRBD1. The germline V gene encodes CDR1 SGHAT and CDR2 FQNNGV. V shed 5 bases, J shed 4 bases, and the junction held 7 bases outside the gene matches. The CDR3 extends over 16 amino acids. The DNA for the CDR3 is TGTGCCAGCAGCCTGGACAGGGATTTTTATAATTCACCCCTCCACTTT. This gives the protein CASSLDRDFYNSPLHF.